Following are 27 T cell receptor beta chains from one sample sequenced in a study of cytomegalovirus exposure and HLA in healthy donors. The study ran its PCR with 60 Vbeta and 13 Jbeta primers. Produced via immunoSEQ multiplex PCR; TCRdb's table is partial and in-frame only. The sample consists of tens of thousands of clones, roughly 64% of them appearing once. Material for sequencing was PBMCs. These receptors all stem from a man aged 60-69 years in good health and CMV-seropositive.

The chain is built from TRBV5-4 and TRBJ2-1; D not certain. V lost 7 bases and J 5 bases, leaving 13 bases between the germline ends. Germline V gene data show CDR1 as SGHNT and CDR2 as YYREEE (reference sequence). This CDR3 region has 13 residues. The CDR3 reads CASRVAIDNEQFF. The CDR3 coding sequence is TGTGCCAGCCGGGTCGCTATCGACAATGAGCAGTTCTTC.

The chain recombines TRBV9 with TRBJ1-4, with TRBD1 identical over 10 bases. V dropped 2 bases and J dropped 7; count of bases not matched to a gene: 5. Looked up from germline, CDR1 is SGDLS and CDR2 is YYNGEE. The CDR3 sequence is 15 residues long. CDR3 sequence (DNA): TGTGCCAGCAGCGTCGACAGGGGGCTGAGTGAAAAACTGTTTTTT. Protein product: CASSVDRGLSEKLFF. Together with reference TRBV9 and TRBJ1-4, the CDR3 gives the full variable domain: DSGVTQTPKHLITATGQRVTLRCSPRSGDLSVYWYQQSLDQGLQFLIQYYNGEERAKGNILERFSAQQFPDLHSELNLSSLELGDSALYFCASSVDRGLSEKLFFGSGTQLSVL.

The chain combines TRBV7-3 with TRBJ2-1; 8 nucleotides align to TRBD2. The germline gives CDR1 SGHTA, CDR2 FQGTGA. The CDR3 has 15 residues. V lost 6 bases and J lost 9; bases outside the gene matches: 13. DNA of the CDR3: TGTGCCAGCAGTTCAGCGGGAGCCTCGCGGGGTGAGCAGTTCTTC. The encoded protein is CASSSAGASRGEQFF.

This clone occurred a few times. CDR3 in amino acids: CASSQQVIQETQYF. For the CDR3, the DNA is TGTGCCAGCAGCCAACAGGTGATCCAAGAGACCCAGTACTTC. The chain is built from TRBV7-8 and TRBJ2-5; D perhaps matches TRBD1 (5 bases). The CDR3 extends over 14 amino acids. The germline gives CDR1 SGHVS, CDR2 FQNEAQ. With 5 bases removed from V and 1 base from J, the gap between germline ends came to 11 bases.

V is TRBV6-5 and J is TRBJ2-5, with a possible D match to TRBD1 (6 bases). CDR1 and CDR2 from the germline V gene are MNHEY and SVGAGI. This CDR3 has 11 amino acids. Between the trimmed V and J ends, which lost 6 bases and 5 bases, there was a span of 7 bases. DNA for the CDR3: TGTGCCAGCAGGCAGGGGGAGACCCAGTACTTC. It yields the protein CASRQGETQYF.

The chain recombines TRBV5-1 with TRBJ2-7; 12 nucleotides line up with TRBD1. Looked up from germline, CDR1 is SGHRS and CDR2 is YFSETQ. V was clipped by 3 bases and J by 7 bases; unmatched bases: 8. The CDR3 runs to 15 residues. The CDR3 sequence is CASSSPGQGAREQYF. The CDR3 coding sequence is TGCGCCAGCAGCTCGCCGGGACAGGGGGCTAGGGAGCAGTACTTC.

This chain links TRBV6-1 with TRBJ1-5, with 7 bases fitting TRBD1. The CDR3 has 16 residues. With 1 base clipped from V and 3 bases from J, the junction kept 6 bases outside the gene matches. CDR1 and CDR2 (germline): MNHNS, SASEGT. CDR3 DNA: TGTGCCAGCAGTGAAGTACACGGGACAGCCAATCAGCCCCAGCATTTT. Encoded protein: CASSEVHGTANQPQHF.

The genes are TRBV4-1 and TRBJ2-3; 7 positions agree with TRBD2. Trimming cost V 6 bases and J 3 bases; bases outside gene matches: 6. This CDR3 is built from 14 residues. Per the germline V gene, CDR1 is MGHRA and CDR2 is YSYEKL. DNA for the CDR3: TGCGCCAGCAGTTGGGCGGGAGAAACAGATACGCAGTATTTT. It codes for CASSWAGETDTQYF.

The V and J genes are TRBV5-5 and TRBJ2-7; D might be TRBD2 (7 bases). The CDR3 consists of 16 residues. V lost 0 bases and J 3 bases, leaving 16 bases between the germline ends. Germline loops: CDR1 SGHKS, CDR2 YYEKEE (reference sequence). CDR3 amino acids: CASSLGTGGYFYEQYF. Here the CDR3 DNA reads TGTGCCAGCAGCTTGGGAACGGGGGGCTATTTCTACGAGCAGTACTTC.

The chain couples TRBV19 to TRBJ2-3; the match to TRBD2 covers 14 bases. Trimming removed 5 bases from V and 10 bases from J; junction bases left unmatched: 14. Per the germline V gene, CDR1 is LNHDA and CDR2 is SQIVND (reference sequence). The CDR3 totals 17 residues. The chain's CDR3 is CASSERLAGGPRHPQYF. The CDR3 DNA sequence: TGTGCCAGTAGTGAACGACTAGCGGGAGGGCCTCGACATCCGCAGTATTTT. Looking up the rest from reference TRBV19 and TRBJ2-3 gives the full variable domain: DGGITQSPKYLFRKEGQNVTLSCEQNLNHDAMYWYRQDPGQGLRLIYYSQIVNDFQKGDIAEGYSVSREKKESFPLTVTSAQKNPTAFYLCASSERLAGGPRHPQYFGPGTRLTVL.

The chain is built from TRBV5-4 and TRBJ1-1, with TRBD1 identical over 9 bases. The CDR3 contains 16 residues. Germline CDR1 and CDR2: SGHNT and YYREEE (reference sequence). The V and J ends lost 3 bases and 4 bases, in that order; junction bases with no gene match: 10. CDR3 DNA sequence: TGTGCCAGCAGCTCCACAGGGACAGGGCGTTCCACTGAAGCTTTCTTT. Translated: CASSSTGTGRSTEAFF.

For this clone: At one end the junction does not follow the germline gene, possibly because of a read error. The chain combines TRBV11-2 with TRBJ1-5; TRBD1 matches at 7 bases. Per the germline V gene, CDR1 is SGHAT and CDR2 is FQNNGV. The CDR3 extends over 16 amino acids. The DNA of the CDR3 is TGTGCCAGCAGCTTAGCCCGAGGGACAGCTAATCAGTCCCAGCATTTT. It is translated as CASSLARGTANQSQHF. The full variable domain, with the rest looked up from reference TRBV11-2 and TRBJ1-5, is EAGVAQSPRYKIIEKRQSVAFWCNPISGHATLYWYQQILGQGPKLLIQFQNNGVVDDSQLPKDRFSAERLKGVDSTLKIQPAKLEDSAVYLCASSLARGTANQSQHFGDGTRLSIL.

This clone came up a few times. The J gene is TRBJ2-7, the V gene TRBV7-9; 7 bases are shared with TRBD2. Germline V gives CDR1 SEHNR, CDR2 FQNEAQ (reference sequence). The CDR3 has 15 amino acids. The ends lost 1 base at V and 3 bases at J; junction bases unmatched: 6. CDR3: CASSLVGTTFYEQYF. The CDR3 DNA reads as TGTGCCAGCAGCTTAGTTGGGACTACATTCTACGAGCAGTACTTC.

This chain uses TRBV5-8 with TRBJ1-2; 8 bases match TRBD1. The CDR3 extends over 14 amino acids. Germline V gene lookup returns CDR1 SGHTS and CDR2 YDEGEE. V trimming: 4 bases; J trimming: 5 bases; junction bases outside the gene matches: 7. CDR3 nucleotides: TGTGCCAGCAGCGTCGGACAGGGACGTTATGGCTACACCTTC. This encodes CASSVGQGRYGYTF.

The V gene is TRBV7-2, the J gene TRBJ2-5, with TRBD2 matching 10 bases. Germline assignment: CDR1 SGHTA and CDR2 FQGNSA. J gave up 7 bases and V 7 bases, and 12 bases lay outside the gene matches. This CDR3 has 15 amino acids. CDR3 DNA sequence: TGTGCCAGCACCCCGGAAGCGGGAGGGCCAAGGACCCAGTACTTC. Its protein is CASTPEAGGPRTQYF. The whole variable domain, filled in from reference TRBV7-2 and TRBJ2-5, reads GAGVSQSPSNKVTEKGKDVELRCDPISGHTALYWYRQSLGQGLEFLIYFQGNSAPDKSGLPSDRFSAERTGGSVSTLTIQRTQQEDSAVYLCASTPEAGGPRTQYFGPGTRLLVL.

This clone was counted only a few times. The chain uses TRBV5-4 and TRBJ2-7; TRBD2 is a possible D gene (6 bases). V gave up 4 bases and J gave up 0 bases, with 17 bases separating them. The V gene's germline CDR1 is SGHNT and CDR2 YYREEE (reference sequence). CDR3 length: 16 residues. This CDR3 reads CASSGGIRQNSYEQYF. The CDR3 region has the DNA TGTGCCAGCAGCGGGGGGATTCGACAGAACTCCTACGAGCAGTACTTC.

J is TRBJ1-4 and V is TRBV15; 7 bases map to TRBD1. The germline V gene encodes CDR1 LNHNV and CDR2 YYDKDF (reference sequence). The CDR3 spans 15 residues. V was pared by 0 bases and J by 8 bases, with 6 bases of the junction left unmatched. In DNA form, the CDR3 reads TGTGCCACCAGCAGAGAATTGACAGGGAACGAAAAACTGTTTTTT. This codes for CATSRELTGNEKLFF.

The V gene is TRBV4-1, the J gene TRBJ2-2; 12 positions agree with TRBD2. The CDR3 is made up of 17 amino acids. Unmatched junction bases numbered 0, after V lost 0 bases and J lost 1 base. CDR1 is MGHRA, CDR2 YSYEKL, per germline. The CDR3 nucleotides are TGCGCCAGCAGCCAAGAGGGACTAGCGGGGAACACCGGGGAGCTGTTTTTT. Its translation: CASSQEGLAGNTGELFF.

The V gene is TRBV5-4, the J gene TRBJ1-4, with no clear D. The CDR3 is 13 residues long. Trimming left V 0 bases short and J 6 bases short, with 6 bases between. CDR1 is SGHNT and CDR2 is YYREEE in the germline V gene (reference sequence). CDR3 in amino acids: CASSLGAHEKLFF. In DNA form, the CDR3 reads TGTGCCAGCAGCTTGGGGGCTCATGAAAAACTGTTTTTT. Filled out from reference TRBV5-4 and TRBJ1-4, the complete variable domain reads ETGVTQSPTHLIKTRGQQVTLRCSSQSGHNTVSWYQQALGQGPQFIFQYYREEENGRGNFPPRFSGLQFPNYSSELNVNALELDDSALYLCASSLGAHEKLFFGSGTQLSVL.

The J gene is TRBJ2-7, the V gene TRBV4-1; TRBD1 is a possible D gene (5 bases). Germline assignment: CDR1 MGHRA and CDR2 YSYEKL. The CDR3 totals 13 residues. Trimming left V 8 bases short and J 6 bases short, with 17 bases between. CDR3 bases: TGCGCCAGCTCCCTGGCCCCTAGGGGCGAGCAGTACTTC. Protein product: CASSLAPRGEQYF.

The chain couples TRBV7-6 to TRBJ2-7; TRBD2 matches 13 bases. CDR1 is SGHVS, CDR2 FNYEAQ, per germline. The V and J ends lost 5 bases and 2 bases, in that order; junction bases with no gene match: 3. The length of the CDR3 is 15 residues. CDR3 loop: CASSPLAGGPYEQYF. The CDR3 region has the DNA TGTGCCAGCAGCCCACTAGCGGGAGGGCCCTACGAGCAGTACTTC.

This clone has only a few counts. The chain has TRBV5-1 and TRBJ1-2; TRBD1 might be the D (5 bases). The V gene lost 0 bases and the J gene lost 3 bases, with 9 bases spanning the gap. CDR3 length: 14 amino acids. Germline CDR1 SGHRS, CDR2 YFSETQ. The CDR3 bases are TGCGCCAGCAGCTTGGGACAGTCTTACTATGGCTACACCTTC. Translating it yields CASSLGQSYYGYTF.

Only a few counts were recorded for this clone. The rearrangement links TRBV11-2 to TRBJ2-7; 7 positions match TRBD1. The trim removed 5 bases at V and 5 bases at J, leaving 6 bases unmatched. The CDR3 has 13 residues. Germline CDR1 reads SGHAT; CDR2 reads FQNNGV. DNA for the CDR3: TGTGCCAGCAGCCGCGACAGGGACCACGAGCAGTACTTC. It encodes CASSRDRDHEQYF.

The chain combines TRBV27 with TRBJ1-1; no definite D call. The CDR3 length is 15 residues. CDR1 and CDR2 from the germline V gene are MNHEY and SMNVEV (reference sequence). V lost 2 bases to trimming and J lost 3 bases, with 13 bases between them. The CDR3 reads CASSLLATVDTEAFF. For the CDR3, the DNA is TGTGCCAGCAGTTTACTCGCAACAGTAGACACTGAAGCTTTCTTT.

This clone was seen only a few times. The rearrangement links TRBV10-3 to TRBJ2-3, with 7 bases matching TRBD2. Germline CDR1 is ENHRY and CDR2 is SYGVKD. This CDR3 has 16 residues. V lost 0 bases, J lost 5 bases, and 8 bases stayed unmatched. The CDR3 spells CAISESGGRAGDTQYF. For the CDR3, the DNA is TGTGCCATCAGTGAGTCCGGGGGGAGGGCAGGAGATACGCAGTATTTT.

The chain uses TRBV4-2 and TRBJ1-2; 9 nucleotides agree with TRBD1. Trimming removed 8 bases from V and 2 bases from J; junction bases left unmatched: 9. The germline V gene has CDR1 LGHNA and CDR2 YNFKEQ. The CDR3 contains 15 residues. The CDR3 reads CASGRGQGGNYGYTF. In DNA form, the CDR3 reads TGTGCCAGCGGGAGGGGACAGGGAGGCAACTATGGCTACACCTTC.

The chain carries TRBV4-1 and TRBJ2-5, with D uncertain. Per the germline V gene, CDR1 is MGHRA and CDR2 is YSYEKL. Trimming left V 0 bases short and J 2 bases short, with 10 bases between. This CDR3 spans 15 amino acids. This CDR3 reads CASSQEVTLQETQYF. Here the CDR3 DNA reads TGCGCCAGCAGCCAAGAGGTAACACTACAAGAGACCCAGTACTTC.